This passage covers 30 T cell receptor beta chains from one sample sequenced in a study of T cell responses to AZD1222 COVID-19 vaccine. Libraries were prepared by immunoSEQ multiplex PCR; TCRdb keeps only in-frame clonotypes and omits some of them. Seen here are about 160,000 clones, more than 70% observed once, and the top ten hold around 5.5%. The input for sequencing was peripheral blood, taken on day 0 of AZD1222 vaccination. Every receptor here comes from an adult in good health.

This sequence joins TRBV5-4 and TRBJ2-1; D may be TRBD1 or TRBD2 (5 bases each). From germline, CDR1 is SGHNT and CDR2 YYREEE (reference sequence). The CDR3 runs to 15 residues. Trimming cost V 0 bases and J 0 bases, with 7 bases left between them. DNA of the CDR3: TGTGCCAGCAGCTTGGGGGGGAGCTCCTACAATGAGCAGTTCTTC. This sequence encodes CASSLGGSSYNEQFF.

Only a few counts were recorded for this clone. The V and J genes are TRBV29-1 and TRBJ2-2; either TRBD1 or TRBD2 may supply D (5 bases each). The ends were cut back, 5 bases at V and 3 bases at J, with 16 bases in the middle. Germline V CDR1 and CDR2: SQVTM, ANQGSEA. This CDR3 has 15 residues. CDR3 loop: CSVRTSGGDTGELFF. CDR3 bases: TGCAGCGTTCGGACGTCTGGGGGAGACACCGGGGAGCTGTTTTTT.

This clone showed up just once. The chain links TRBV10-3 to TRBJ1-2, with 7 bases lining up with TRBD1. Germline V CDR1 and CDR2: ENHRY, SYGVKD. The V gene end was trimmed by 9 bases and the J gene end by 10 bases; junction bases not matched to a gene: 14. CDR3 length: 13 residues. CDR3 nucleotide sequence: TGTGCCATTCGGGCAGGGGGTGAAGGGGACTACACCTTC. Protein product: CAIRAGGEGDYTF.

CDR3 nucleotides: TGTGCCAGCTCCCTACCCCCGGGACAGGGAGCTGAAAAACTGTTTTTT. Protein: CASSLPPGQGAEKLFF. The rearrangement links TRBV28 to TRBJ1-4, with TRBD1 identical over 9 bases. V trimming: 8 bases; J trimming: 7 bases; junction bases outside the gene matches: 14. Germline assignment: CDR1 MDHEN and CDR2 SYDVKM. This CDR3 comprises 16 residues.

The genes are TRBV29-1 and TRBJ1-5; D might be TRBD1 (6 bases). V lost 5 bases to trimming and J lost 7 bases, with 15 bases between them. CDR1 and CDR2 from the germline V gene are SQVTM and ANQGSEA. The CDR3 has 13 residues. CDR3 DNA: TGCAGCGTTTCCGAGGGGGGAGGGCAGCCCCAGCATTTT. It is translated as CSVSEGGGQPQHF.

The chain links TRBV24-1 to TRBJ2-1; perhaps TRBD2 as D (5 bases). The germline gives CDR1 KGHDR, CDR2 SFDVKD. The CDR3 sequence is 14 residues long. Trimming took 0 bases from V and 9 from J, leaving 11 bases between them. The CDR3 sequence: CATSDLLKGGEQFF. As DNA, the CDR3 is TGTGCCACCAGTGATTTGTTGAAAGGAGGTGAGCAGTTCTTC.

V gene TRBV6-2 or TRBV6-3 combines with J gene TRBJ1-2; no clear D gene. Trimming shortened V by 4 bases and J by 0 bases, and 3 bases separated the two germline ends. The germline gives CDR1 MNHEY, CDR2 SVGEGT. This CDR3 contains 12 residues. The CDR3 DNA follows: TGTGCCAGCAGTTTAGCTAACTATGGCTACACCTTC. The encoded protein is CASSLANYGYTF.

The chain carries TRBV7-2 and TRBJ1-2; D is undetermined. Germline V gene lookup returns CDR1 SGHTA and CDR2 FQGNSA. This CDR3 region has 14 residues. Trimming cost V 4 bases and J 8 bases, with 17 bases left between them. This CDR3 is CASSYTAPGQGYTF. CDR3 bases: TGTGCCAGCAGCTATACCGCCCCCGGCCAGGGCTACACCTTC.

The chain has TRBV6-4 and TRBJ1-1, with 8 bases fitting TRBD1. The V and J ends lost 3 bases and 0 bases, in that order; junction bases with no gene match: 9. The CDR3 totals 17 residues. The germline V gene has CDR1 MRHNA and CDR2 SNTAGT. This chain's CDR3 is CASSDSRGRKVNTEAFF. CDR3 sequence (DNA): TGTGCCAGCAGTGATAGCAGGGGGCGCAAGGTGAACACTGAAGCTTTCTTT.

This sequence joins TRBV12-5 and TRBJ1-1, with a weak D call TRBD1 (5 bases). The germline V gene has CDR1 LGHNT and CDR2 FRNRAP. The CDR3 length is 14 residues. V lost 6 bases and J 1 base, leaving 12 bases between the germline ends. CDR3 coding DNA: TGTGCTAGTGGCCCCTCCGGACAGAACACTGAAGCTTTCTTT. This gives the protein CASGPSGQNTEAFF.

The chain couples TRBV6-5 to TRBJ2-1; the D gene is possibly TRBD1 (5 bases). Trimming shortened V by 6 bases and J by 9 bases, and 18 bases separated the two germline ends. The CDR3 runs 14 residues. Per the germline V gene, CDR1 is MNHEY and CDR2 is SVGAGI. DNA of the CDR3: TGTGCCAGCAGCCTAACGACAGAATGGAGTGAGCAGTTCTTC. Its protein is CASSLTTEWSEQFF.

This CDR3 reads CASSGDGHYGYTF. CDR3 nucleotide sequence: TGTGCCAGCTCCGGAGACGGTCACTATGGCTACACCTTC. J is TRBJ1-2 and V is TRBV18; D call uncertain. CDR3 length equals 13 residues. V was trimmed by 6 bases and J by 3 bases, leaving 11 bases between them. Germline assignment: CDR1 KGHSH and CDR2 LQKENI.

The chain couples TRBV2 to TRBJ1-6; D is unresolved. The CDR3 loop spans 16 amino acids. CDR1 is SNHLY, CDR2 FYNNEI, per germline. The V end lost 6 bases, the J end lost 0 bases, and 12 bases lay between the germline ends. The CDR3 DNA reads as TGTGCCAGCAGCGATAGACTGAGCTCCTATAATTCACCCCTCCACTTT. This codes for CASSDRLSSYNSPLHF.

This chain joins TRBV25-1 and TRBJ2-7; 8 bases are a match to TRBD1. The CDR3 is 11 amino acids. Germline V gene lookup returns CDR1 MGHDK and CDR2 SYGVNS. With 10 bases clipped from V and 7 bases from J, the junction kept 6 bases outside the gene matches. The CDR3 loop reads CATRGLGEQYF. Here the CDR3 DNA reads TGTGCCACCAGGGGGCTGGGGGAGCAGTACTTC.

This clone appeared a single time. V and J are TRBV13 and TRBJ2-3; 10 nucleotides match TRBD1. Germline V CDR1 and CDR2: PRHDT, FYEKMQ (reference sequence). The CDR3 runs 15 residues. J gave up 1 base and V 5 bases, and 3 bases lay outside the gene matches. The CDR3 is CASSPTGGRTDTQYF. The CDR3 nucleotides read TGTGCCAGCAGCCCGACAGGGGGCCGCACAGATACGCAGTATTTT.

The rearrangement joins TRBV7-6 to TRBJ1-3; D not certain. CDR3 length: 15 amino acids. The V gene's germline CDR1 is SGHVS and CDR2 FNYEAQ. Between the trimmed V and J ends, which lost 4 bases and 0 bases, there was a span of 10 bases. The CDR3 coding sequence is TGTGCCAGCAGCTCTCCCACATTCTCTGGAAACACCATATATTTT. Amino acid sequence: CASSSPTFSGNTIYF. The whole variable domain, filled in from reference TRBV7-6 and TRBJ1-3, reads GAGVSQSPRYKVTKRGQDVALRCDPISGHVSLYWYRQALGQGPEFLTYFNYEAQQDKSGLPNDRFSAERPEGSISTLTIQRTEQRDSAMYRCASSSPTFSGNTIYFGEGSWLTVV.

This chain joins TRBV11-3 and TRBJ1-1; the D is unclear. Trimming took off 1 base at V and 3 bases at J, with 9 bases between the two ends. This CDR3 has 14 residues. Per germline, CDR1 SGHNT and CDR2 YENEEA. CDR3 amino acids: CASSLGFGYTEAFF. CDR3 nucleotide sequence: TGTGCCAGCAGCTTAGGTTTCGGATACACTGAAGCTTTCTTT.

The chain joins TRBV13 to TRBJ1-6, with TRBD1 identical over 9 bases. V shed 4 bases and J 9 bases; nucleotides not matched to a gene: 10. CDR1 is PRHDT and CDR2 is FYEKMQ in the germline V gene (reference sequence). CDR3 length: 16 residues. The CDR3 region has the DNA TGTGCCAGCAGCTCAGCAAACCGGGACAGGGCTTCACCCCTCCACTTT. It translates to CASSSANRDRASPLHF.

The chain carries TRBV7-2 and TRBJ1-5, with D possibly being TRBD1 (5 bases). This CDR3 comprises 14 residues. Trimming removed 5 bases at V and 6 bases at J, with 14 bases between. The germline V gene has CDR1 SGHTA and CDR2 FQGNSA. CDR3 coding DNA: TGTGCCAGCAGCGCCCGGGACCGTCTTCAGCCCCAGCATTTT. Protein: CASSARDRLQPQHF.

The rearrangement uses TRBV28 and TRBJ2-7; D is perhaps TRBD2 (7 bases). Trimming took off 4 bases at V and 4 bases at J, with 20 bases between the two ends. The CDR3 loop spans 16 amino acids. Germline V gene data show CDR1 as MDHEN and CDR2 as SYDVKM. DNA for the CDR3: TGTGCCAGCAGTTCAGAAGGGGAGGGGGAACCTTACGAGCAGTACTTC. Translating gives CASSSEGEGEPYEQYF.

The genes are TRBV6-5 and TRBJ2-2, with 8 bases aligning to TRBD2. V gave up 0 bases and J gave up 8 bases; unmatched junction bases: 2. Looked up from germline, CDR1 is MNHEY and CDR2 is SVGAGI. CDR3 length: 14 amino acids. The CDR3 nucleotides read TGTGCCAGCAGTTACTCCCCTAGCGGGGGGGAGCTGTTTTTT. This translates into CASSYSPSGGELFF.

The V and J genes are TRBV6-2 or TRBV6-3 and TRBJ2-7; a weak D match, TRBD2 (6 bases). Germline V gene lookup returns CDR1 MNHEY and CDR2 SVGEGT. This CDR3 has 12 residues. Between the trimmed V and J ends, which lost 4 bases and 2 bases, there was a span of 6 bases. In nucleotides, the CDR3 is TGTGCCAGCAGTTGGAGGGCCTACGAGCAGTACTTC. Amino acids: CASSWRAYEQYF.

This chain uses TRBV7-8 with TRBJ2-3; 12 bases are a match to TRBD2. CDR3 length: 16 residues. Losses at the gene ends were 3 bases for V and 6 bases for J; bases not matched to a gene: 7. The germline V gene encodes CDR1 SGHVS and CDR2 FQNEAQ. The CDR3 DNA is TGTGCCAGCAGCTTTCGGACTAGCGGGACACCGGATACGCAGTATTTT. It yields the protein CASSFRTSGTPDTQYF. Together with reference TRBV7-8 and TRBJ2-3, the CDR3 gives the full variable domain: GAGVSQSPRYKVAKRGQDVALRCDPISGHVSLFWYQQALGQGPEFLTYFQNEAQLDKSGLPSDRFFAERPEGSVSTLKIQRTQQEDSAVYLCASSFRTSGTPDTQYFGPGTRLTVL.

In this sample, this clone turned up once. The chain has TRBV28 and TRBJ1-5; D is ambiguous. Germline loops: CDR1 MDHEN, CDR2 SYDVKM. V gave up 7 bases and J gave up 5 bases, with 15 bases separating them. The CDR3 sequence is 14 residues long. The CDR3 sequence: CASTMDLTYQPQHF. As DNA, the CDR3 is TGTGCCAGCACTATGGATCTAACCTATCAGCCCCAGCATTTT.

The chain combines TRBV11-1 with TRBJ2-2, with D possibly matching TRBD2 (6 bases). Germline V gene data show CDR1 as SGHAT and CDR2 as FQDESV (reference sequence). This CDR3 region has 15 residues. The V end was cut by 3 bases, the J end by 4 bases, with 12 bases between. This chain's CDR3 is CASSFPSVGTGELFF. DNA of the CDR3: TGTGCCAGCAGCTTCCCTAGCGTGGGCACCGGGGAGCTGTTTTTT.

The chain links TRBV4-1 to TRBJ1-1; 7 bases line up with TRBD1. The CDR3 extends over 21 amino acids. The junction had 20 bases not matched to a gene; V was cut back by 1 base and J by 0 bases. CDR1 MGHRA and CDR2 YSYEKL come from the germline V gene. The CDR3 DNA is TGCGCCAGCAGCCAAGCAGTGAAGTACGGCCAGGGGGGGAAAATGAACACTGAAGCTTTCTTT. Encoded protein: CASSQAVKYGQGGKMNTEAFF.

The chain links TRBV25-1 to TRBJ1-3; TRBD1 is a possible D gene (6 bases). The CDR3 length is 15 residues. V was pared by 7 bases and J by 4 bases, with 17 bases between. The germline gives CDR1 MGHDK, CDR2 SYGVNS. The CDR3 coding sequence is TGTGCCAGCACCGTCTGGGGGGGCTCCGGAAACACCATATATTTT. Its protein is CASTVWGGSGNTIYF.

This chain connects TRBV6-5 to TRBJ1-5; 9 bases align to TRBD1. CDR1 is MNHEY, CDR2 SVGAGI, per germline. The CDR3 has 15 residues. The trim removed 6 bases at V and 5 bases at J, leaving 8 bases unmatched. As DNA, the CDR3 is TGTGCCAGCAGAGAGGGGACAGGGTATGATCAGCCCCAGCATTTT. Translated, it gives CASREGTGYDQPQHF.

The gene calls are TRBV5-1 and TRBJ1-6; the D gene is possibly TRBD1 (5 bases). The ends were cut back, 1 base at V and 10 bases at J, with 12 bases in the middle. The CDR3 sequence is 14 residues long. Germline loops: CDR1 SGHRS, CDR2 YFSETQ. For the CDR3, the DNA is TGCGCCAGCAGCTTGTTGGGGAGGGGCTCACCCCTCCACTTT. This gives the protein CASSLLGRGSPLHF.

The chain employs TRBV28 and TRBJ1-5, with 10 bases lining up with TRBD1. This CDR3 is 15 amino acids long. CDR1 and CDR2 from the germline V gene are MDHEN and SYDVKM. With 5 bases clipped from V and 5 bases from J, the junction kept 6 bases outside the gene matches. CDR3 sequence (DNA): TGTGCCAGCAGTGCCGGGGACAGGGGTTATCAGCCCCAGCATTTT. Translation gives CASSAGDRGYQPQHF.